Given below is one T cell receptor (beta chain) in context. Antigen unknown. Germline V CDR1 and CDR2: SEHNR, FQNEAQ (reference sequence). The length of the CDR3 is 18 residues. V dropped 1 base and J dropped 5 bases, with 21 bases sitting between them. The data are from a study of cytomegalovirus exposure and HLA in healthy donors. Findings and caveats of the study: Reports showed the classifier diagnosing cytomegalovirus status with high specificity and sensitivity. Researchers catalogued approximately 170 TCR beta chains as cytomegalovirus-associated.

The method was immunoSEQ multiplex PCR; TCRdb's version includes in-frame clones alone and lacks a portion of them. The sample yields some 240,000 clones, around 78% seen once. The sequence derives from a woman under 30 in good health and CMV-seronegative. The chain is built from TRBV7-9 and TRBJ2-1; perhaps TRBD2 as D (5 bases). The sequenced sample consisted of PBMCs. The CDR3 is CASSLVSARDQKHNEQFF. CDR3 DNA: TGTGCCAGCAGCTTAGTGTCAGCTCGGGATCAGAAACACAATGAGCAGTTCTTC.